The clone carrying this TCR beta chain was detected ten times or more. Its antigen is still unknown. Semi-nested PCR with Nested Universal Primer A followed constant-region reverse priming of full-length variable regions. TCRdb analysed the 5' RACE reads with MiXCR anew, one entry per CDR3 protein. Found here are over 50,000 distinct CDR3 sequences, roughly 30% of them singletons; the top ten hold approximately 2.2%. Points from the study as a whole: Tumor memory CD4+ T cell TCR gene usage was found to cluster with blood and lymph node memory CD4+ cells and with lymph node naive CD4+ cells. Greatest tumor Treg TCR overlap was with tumor naive CD4+ cells.

Trimming cost V 4 bases and J 3 bases, with 13 bases left between them. This CDR3 spans 14 amino acids. The germline gives CDR1 SQVTM, CDR2 ANQGSEA. Sequencing was done on a sample of tumor-infiltrating naive CD4+ T cells sorted from the breast tumor. As for subset: naive CD4+ T cells, CD4+CD45RA+CD25-. The origin of this receptor is a female donor with breast cancer. The chain uses TRBV29-1 and TRBJ1-5, with D maybe TRBD1 (6 bases). The CDR3 region is CSVGSDSLNQPQHF. CDR3 nucleotides: TGCAGCGTTGGTTCGGACAGCCTCAATCAGCCCCAGCATTTT.